Listed below are T cell receptor beta chains from one sample, sequenced in a study of T cell responses to AZD1222 COVID-19 vaccine. TCRdb's copy holds only in-frame clones and misses some; the assay was immunoSEQ multiplex PCR. The sample has around 100,000 clones, around 90% seen once. This specimen consisted of peripheral blood, obtained on day 0 of AZD1222 vaccination. The receptors originated from an adult in good health. Each CDR3 is given with its conserved first and last residue. The D gene is left open where the match is weak. The size entry is marked missing in some rows and otherwise reads once, few, many or a size class.

>.|TRBV27|TRBD1|TRBJ1-4
TGTGCCAGCAGTTTATCCCCAGGAATCAGGGGGGAAACTAATGAAAAACTGTTTTTT
CASSLSPGIRGETNEKLFF
>once|TRBV30|.|TRBJ2-7
TGTGCCTGGAGCGGAGTGCCCCAGTCCTACGAGCAGTACTTC
CAWSGVPQSYEQYF
>.|TRBV18|.|TRBJ1-4
TGTGCCAGCTCACCACAGGACCTAATGACCGAACTGTTTTTT
CASSPQDLMTELFF
>.|TRBV28|.|TRBJ2-3
TGTGCCAGCAGTTCCCCGTTCCTAGGGGATACGCAGTATTTT
CASSSPFLGDTQYF
>.|TRBV4-1|.|TRBJ1-2
TGCGCCAGCAGCCAACCCTGGGAATCGCGGGACTATGGCTACACCTTC
CASSQPWESRDYGYTF
>.|TRBV5-6|.|TRBJ2-5
TGTGCCAGCAGCTTCTGGGGACTTACAGTTTCGGAGACCCAGTACTTC
CASSFWGLTVSETQYF
>.|TRBV3-1/TRBV3-2|TRBD2|TRBJ2-1
TGTGCCAGCAGCGATGGGACTAGCGACAATGAGCAGTTCTTC
CASSDGTSDNEQFF
>.|TRBV24-1|.|TRBJ2-7
TGTGCCACCAGTGTAGGGGACGAGCAGTACTTC
CATSVGDEQYF
>.|TRBV28|.|TRBJ1-2
TGTGCCAGCAGTTTGTCGTCGGCTTATGGCTACACCTTC
CASSLSSAYGYTF
>.|TRBV12-3/TRBV12-4|.|TRBJ2-2
TGTGCCAGCAGTCTTACGGGGGGGGAGCTGTTTTTT
CASSLTGGELFF
>.|TRBV19|.|TRBJ1-5
TGTGCCAGTAGTATAGTCTCGCCAACAGGGTTTTCGGGTGTGGGTCAGCCCCAGCATTTT
CASSIVSPTGFSGVGQPQHF
>medium-sized|TRBV2|TRBD1|TRBJ1-6
TGTGCCAGCAGACCGACAGGGGAGAATTCACCCCTCCACTTT
CASRPTGENSPLHF
>few|TRBV28|TRBD1|TRBJ1-2
TGTGCCAGCAGACGCGGACAGGGCCACCCCTATGGCTACACCTTC
CASRRGQGHPYGYTF
>.|TRBV2|.|TRBJ1-6
TGTGCCAGCAGCGCAGAATATAATTCACCCCTCCACTTT
CASSAEYNSPLHF
>.|TRBV24-1|.|TRBJ1-3
TGTGCCACCAGGGGCTCCGTACAGAGATTAAGCTCTGGAAACACCATATATTTT
CATRGSVQRLSSGNTIYF
>.|TRBV10-2|.|TRBJ1-1
TGCGCCGATACCTGGGGGAATGGGGAGGCTTTCTTT
CADTWGNGEAFF
>few|TRBV3-1/TRBV3-2|.|TRBJ2-7
TGTGCCAGCAGCCAATTTACAGGGCCCGTCGCCTACGAGCAGTACTTC
CASSQFTGPVAYEQYF
>.|TRBV7-2|TRBD2|TRBJ2-5
TGTGCCAGCAGCTTAACCCCTCCGGGACTAGAGGGTGGCCAGTACTTC
CASSLTPPGLEGGQYF
>.|TRBV18|TRBD2|TRBJ2-1
TGTGCCAGCTCACCACTTCCTAGCGGGAGAACATACAATGAGCAGTTCTTC
CASSPLPSGRTYNEQFF
>.|TRBV29-1|TRBD1|TRBJ1-3
TGCAGCGTTGAGGGGGGACAGGTAAACTCTGGAAACACCATATATTTT
CSVEGGQVNSGNTIYF
>.|TRBV28|.|TRBJ1-1
TGTGCCAGCAGTTTTCTAGGCGGTGCTTTCTTT
CASSFLGGAFF
>once|TRBV9|TRBD2|TRBJ2-7
TGTGCCAGCAGCGTCGAGCCTAGCGGGGGGTTTGTGGAGCAGTACTTC
CASSVEPSGGFVEQYF
>once|TRBV30|.|TRBJ2-1
TGTGCCTGGAGTGTAGGGCCGCTAGAGCTGTACAATGAGCAGTTCTTC
CAWSVGPLELYNEQFF
>.|TRBV7-9|.|TRBJ2-3
TGTGCCAGCAGCTGGGGGGAGGATGGGACGCAGTATTTT
CASSWGEDGTQYF
>.|TRBV2|.|TRBJ1-5
TGTGCCAGCAGACGGGGTTTAAATCAGCCCCAGCATTTT
CASRRGLNQPQHF
>.|TRBV6-6|TRBD1|TRBJ2-3
TGTGCCAGTGAGGACAGGCGGCCAGATACGCAGTATTTT
CASEDRRPDTQYF
>.|TRBV10-3|.|TRBJ2-7
TGTGCCATCAGTGTAGCGGACGGGATCCCCTCCTACGAGCAGTACTTC
CAISVADGIPSYEQYF
>.|TRBV23-1|.|TRBJ2-7
TGCGCCAGCAGTCAATCTTCCGGGCCTATACGTGACTACGAGCAGTACTTC
CASSQSSGPIRDYEQYF
>.|TRBV28|.|TRBJ2-7
TGTGCCAGCAGTTTAGTGACCAGGGAGCAGTACTTC
CASSLVTREQYF
>.|TRBV24-1|.|TRBJ1-1
TGTGCCACCAGTGATGGGGGATTGAACACTGAAGCTTTCTTT
CATSDGGLNTEAFF
>.|TRBV7-9|.|TRBJ2-1
TGTGCCAGCAGCGTAATAGGGAGGGGGCTATCATACAATGAGCAGTTCTTC
CASSVIGRGLSYNEQFF
>.|TRBV18|.|TRBJ1-5
TGTGCCAGCTCACCACCGAATAGCAATCAGCCCCAGCATTTT
CASSPPNSNQPQHF
>few|TRBV6-5|TRBD2|TRBJ2-2
TGTGCCAGCAGACGACTAGCGGGAGTTATCGGGGAGCTGTTTTTT
CASRRLAGVIGELFF
>.|TRBV18|.|TRBJ2-3
TGTGCCAGCTCACCACCGAACGGACTATTCACAGATACGCAGTATTTT
CASSPPNGLFTDTQYF